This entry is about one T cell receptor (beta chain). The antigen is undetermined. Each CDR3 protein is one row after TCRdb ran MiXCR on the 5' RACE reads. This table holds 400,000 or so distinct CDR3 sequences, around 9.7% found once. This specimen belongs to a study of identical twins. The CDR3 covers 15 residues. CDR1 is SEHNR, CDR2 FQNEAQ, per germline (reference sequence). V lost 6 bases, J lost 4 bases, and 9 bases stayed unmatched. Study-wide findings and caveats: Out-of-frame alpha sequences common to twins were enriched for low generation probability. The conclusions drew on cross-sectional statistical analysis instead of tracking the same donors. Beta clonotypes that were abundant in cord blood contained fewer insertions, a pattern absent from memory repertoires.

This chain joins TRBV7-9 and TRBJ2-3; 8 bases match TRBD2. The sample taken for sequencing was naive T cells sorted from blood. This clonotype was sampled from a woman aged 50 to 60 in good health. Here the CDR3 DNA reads TGTGCCAGCAGACCCACGGGAGGGTTGGCAGATACGCAGTATTTT. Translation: CASRPTGGLADTQYF.